The source of this TCR beta chain is a study of graft-versus-host responses after intestinal transplantation. Study as a whole: Recipients received multivisceral, liver-intestinal, or isolated intestinal transplants. The recipients all started with anti-thymocyte globulin induction and then took tacrolimus and steroids for 3 to 4 years.

Findings and limits, study-wide: Clonal ratios of graft-versus-host to host-versus-graft in allografts were high for patients exhibiting graft-donor T cell macrochimerism. Researchers found GvH clones in recipient marrow, and some showed up first in ileum or blood.

The CDR3 totals 14 residues. Germline CDR1 and CDR2: SGHNT and YYREEE (reference sequence). The junction had 6 bases not matched to a gene; V was cut back by 4 bases and J by 5 bases. Stimulators, some 200,000 irradiated and violet-dye-labeled cells, were plated with some 200,000 CFSE-labeled responder cells. Measured with immunoSEQ multiplex PCR; TCRdb has only the in-frame clones, and not every one. Here the sample spans about 12,000 clones, roughly a third being singletons. The chain employs TRBV5-4 and TRBJ2-7; 10 nucleotides agree with TRBD1. The sequence derives from a human patient who received an intestinal transplant. The material sequenced was alloreactive CD8+ T cells from a mixed lymphocyte reaction culture, taken before intestinal transplant. Subset defined: CFSE-low proliferating T cells sorted from approximately 6-day pre-transplant mixed lymphocyte reaction (GvH or HvG direction). The DNA of the CDR3 is TGTGCCAGCAGCGCTGACAGGGGGCGGAACGAGCAGTACTTC. This codes for CASSADRGRNEQYF.